A selection of T cell receptor beta chains follows, all from one sample in a study of cytomegalovirus exposure and HLA in healthy donors. The assay was immunoSEQ multiplex PCR, and TCRdb's table has in-frame clones only and misses some. The table lists roughly 80,000 clones, roughly two thirds of them singletons. Sample: PBMCs. The receptor source for this set is a man in his sixties in good health and CMV-seropositive. CDR3s include the opening cysteine and the closing phenylalanine or tryptophan. The D gene is left open where the match is weak. Only some rows state a clone size, as once, few, many or a class for expanded clones.

abundance	v_gene	d_gene	j_gene	CDR3nt	CDR3aa
once	TRBV5-1	TRBD1	TRBJ2-1	TGCGCCAGCAGCTTGGATCCAGGGGGCGTTGAGCAGTTCTTC	CASSLDPGGVEQFF
NA	TRBV19	NA	TRBJ2-4	TGTGCCTCCTCGCGGGACGCTCTAGCCAAAAACATTCAGTACTTC	CASSRDALAKNIQYF
NA	TRBV5-1	NA	TRBJ1-3	TGCGCCAGCAGCTCACAGAGTGGCGGAAACACCATATATTTT	CASSSQSGGNTIYF
NA	TRBV27	TRBD1	TRBJ2-7	TGTGCCAGCCGCTCCGGGACAGTAGGCACCTACGAGCAGTACTTC	CASRSGTVGTYEQYF
NA	TRBV10-1	NA	TRBJ2-7	TGCGCCAGCAGCGTTGGACAGTCCTACGAGCAGTACTTC	CASSVGQSYEQYF
NA	TRBV2	NA	TRBJ2-3	TGTGCCAGCAGGGCTGGACAATACACAGATACGCAGTATTTT	CASRAGQYTDTQYF
few	TRBV7-8	NA	TRBJ1-1	TGTGCCAGCAGCTTAGGGACTGGGGACACTGAAGCTTTCTTT	CASSLGTGDTEAFF
once	TRBV11-2	NA	TRBJ2-7	TGTGCCAGCAGCTTAGGTTCAGGTGCGGGGGAGCAGTACTTC	CASSLGSGAGEQYF
NA	TRBV5-1	NA	TRBJ2-7	TGCGCCAGCAGTCGGGACATACGCTCCTACGAGCAGTACTTC	CASSRDIRSYEQYF
NA	TRBV2	TRBD1	TRBJ2-7	TGTGCCAGCAGGAGCCGGGACAGTTCCTACGAGCAGTACTTC	CASRSRDSSYEQYF
once	TRBV6-6	TRBD1	TRBJ1-2	TGTGCCAGCAGAGCCGGGACAGGGGCTGGCTACACCTTC	CASRAGTGAGYTF
NA	TRBV7-9	NA	TRBJ2-1	TGTGCCAGCAGCTTGGAGAGCGAGCAGTTCTTC	CASSLESEQFF
NA	TRBV19	TRBD1	TRBJ2-7	TGTGCCAGTAGTCGACAGGGGGACTACGAGCAGTACTTC	CASSRQGDYEQYF
NA	TRBV5-1	TRBD1	TRBJ2-2	TGCGCCAGCAGCCGGGACAGCGGAGTGGGGGAGCTGTTTTTT	CASSRDSGVGELFF
NA	TRBV2	NA	TRBJ1-2	TGTGCCAGCAGTGAGGTCCGGGTGCCCTATGGCTACACCTTC	CASSEVRVPYGYTF
NA	TRBV7-6	NA	TRBJ2-7	TGTGCCAGCAGCTTAGGGACAAGGGGGAACGAGCAGTACTTC	CASSLGTRGNEQYF
NA	TRBV27	NA	TRBJ2-7	TGTGCCAGCAGTTCTCATGACTGGTCCTACGAGCAGTACTTC	CASSSHDWSYEQYF
NA	TRBV2	NA	TRBJ2-7	TGTGCCAGCAAACGGACTTCCTACGAGCAGTACTTC	CASKRTSYEQYF
NA	TRBV18	NA	TRBJ1-2	TGTGCCAGCTCGCTGACGGGGGAGAACTATGGCTACACCTTC	CASSLTGENYGYTF
NA	TRBV28	TRBD1	TRBJ2-2	TGTGCCACCCGCAGGGGGCTGGGCACCGGGGAGCTGTTTTTT	CATRRGLGTGELFF
NA	TRBV5-6	TRBD1	TRBJ1-6	TGTGCCAGCAGCTTTAGATGGGACAGGGAGGATTCACCCCTCCACTTT	CASSFRWDREDSPLHF
NA	TRBV7-9	TRBD1	TRBJ2-5	TGTGCCAGCAGTTTTGGACAGGGAGATCCGGAGACCCAGTACTTC	CASSFGQGDPETQYF
NA	TRBV5-4	NA	TRBJ1-2	TGTGCCAGCAGCTTGGTAGAGGGGGTCTATGGCTACACCTTC	CASSLVEGVYGYTF
few	TRBV27	TRBD1	TRBJ1-3	TGTGCCAGCAGTCGACAGGGAAGCTCTGGAAACACCATATATTTT	CASSRQGSSGNTIYF
once	TRBV6-5	NA	TRBJ1-2	TGTGCCAGCAGTTACTCGACTTGGGGGGGCTATGGCTACACCTTC	CASSYSTWGGYGYTF
once	TRBV4-2	NA	TRBJ2-5	TGTGCCAGCAGCCAAGCGGGTTACGAGACCCAGTACTTC	CASSQAGYETQYF
NA	TRBV9	NA	TRBJ2-2	TGTGCCAGCAGTTCCCTAGATTACGCCGGGGAGCTGTTTTTT	CASSSLDYAGELFF
once	TRBV6-5	NA	TRBJ1-1	TGTGCCAGCAGTTCAGGGAATGAAGCTTTCTTT	CASSSGNEAFF